This T cell receptor beta chain was identified in a study of regulatory T cells in long-lasting Graves disease. Study-wide background: Graves' cases, newly diagnosed, had used antithyroid drugs under 3 months. Study-wide findings and caveats: A greater number of public clonotypes (over 2,500) was shared by persistent patients than by new patients (roughly 930).

Deletions cut 2 bases from V and 4 bases from J, with 14 bases between. In germline, CDR1 is LNHDA, CDR2 SQIVND (reference sequence). CDR3 length equals 16 residues. In this sample, this clonotype turned up a few times. Its target is not known. With iRepertoire HTBI primers and Arm-PCR of CDR3 regions, TCR beta libraries were built. In TCRdb, the multiplex PCR reads were re-called with MiXCR into one record per CDR3 protein. The sample holds 500,000 to 700,000 distinct CDR3 sequences; less than 20% are singletons and the top ten take roughly 18%. The time point denotes: newly diagnosed GD, antithyroid drugs for less than 3 months. RNA from PBMCs was the source of the TCR library. The same sample was also studied in work on T cells in Graves' hyperthyroidism and ophthalmopathy. That source notes: HTBI primers drove first-round RT-PCR of the TCR CDR3. A 13 V-J signature model discriminated ophthalmopathy versus stable hyperthyroidism.

Sequenced here: peripheral blood mononuclear cells (PBMCs), sampled at new diagnosis, from a patient treated with antithyroid drugs. The TCR sequence derives from a woman in her twenties or thirties with Graves disease. The V call is TRBV19, the J call TRBJ2-2; the D is unclear. CDR3 sequence (DNA): TGTGCCAGTAGTATACCCCCGGATCTCATCACCGGGGAGCTGTTTTTT. It translates to CASSIPPDLITGELFF.